This T cell receptor (beta chain) was found in a study of T cell responses to AZD1222 COVID-19 vaccine. The length of the CDR3 is 15 residues. Per germline, CDR1 SNHLY and CDR2 FYNNEI. V dropped 4 bases and J dropped 5 bases, with 15 bases sitting between them. Clones were sequenced by immunoSEQ multiplex PCR, and TCRdb holds only the in-frame ones, with some missing. The data hold around 100,000 clones, with roughly 91% observed a single time. The rearrangement uses TRBV2 and TRBJ2-1; tentative D call: TRBD2 (6 bases). Sequencing used peripheral blood, obtained on day 0 of AZD1222 vaccination. This sequence originates from an adult in good health. CDR3 protein: CASSGWAGTDNEQFF. DNA for the CDR3: TGTGCCAGCAGTGGGTGGGCGGGAACTGACAATGAGCAGTTCTTC.